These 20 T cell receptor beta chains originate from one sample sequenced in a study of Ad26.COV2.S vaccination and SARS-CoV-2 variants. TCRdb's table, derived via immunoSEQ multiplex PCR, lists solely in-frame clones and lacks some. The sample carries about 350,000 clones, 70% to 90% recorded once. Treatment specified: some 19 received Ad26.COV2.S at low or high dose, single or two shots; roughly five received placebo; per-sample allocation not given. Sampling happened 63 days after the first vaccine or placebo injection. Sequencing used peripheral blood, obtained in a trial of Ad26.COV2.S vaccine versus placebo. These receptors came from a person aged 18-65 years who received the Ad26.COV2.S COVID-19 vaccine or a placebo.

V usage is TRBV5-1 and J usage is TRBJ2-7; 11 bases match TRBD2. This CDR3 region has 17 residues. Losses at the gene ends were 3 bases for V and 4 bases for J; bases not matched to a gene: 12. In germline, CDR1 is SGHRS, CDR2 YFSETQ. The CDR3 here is CASSYPPGLAGGYEQYF. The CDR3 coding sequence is TGCGCCAGCAGCTACCCCCCTGGTCTAGCGGGGGGTTACGAGCAGTACTTC.

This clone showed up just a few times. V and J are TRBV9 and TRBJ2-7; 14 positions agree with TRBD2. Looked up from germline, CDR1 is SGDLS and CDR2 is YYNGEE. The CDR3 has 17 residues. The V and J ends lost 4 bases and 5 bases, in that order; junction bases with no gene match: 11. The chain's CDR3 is CASSISGLAGVIHEQYF. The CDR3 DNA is TGTGCCAGCAGCATATCGGGACTAGCGGGAGTGATTCACGAGCAGTACTTC.

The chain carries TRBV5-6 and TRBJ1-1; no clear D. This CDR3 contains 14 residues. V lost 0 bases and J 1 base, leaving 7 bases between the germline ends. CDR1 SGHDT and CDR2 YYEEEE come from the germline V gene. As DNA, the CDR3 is TGTGCCAGCAGCTTGGACAGTTCGAACACTGAAGCTTTCTTT. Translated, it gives CASSLDSSNTEAFF.

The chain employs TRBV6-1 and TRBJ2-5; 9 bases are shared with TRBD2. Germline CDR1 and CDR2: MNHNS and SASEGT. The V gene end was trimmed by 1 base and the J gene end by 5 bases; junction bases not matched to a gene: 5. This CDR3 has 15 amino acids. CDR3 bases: TGTGCCAGCAGTGAAGGACTAGCGGCCCAGGAGACCCAGTACTTC. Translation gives CASSEGLAAQETQYF.

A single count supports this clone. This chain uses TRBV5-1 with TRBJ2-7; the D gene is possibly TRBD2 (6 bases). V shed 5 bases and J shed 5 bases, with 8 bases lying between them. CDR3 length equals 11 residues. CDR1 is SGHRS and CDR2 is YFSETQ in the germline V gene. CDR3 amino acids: CASRSGDEQYF. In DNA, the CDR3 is TGCGCCAGCAGGTCGGGGGACGAGCAGTACTTC.

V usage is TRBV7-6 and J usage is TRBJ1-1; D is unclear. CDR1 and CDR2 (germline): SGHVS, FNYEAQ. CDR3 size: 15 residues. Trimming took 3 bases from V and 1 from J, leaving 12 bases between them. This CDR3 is CASSFVSGSNTEAFF. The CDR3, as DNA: TGTGCCAGCAGCTTTGTGTCAGGCTCGAACACTGAAGCTTTCTTT.

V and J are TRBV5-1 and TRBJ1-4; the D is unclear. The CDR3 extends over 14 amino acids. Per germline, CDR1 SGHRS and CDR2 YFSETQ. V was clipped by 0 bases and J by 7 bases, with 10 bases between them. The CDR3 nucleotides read TGCGCCAGCAGCTTGGATCCAGGTCTTGAAAAACTGTTTTTT. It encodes CASSLDPGLEKLFF.

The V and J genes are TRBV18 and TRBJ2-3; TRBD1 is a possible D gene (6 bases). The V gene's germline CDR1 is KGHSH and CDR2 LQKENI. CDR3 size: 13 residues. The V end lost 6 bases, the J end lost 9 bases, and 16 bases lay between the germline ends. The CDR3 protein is CASSPAGVDTQYF. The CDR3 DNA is TGTGCCAGCTCTCCAGCAGGGGTAGACACGCAGTATTTT.

CDR3 protein: CASSVGPGSSYEQYF. As DNA, the CDR3 is TGTGCCAGCAGCGTAGGCCCAGGGAGCTCCTACGAGCAGTACTTC. The chain joins TRBV9 to TRBJ2-7; D may correspond to TRBD1 or TRBD2 (5 bases each). V was pared by 0 bases and J by 0 bases, with 10 bases between. This CDR3 region has 15 residues. The germline V gene has CDR1 SGDLS and CDR2 YYNGEE. Full variable domain (rest looked up from reference TRBV9 and TRBJ2-7): DSGVTQTPKHLITATGQRVTLRCSPRSGDLSVYWYQQSLDQGLQFLIQYYNGEERAKGNILERFSAQQFPDLHSELNLSSLELGDSALYFCASSVGPGSSYEQYFGPGTRLTVT.

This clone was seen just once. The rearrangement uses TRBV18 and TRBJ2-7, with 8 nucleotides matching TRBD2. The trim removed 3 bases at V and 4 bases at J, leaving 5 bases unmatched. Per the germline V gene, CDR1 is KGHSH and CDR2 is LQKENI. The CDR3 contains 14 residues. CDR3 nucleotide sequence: TGTGCCAGCTCACCGGCGGGGGGAAAATACGAGCAGTACTTC. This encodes CASSPAGGKYEQYF.

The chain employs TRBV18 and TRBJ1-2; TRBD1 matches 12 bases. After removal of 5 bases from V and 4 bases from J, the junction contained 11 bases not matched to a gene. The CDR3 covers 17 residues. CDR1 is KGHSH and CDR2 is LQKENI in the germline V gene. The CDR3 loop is CASSSTPGQGAPYGYTF. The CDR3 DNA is TGTGCCAGCTCATCGACTCCGGGACAGGGGGCCCCCTATGGCTACACCTTC. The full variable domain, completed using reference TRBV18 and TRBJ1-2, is NAGVMQNPRHLVRRRGQEARLRCSPMKGHSHVYWYRQLPEEGLKFMVYLQKENIIDESGMPKERFSAEFPKEGPSILRIQQVVRGDSAAYFCASSSTPGQGAPYGYTFGSGTRLTVV.

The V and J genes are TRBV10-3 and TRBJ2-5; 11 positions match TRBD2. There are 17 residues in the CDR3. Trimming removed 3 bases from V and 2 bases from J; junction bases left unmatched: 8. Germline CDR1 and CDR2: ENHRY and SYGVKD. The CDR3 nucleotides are TGTGCCATCAGTGAACAACCTAGCGGGGGGTTACAAGAGACCCAGTACTTC. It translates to CAISEQPSGGLQETQYF.

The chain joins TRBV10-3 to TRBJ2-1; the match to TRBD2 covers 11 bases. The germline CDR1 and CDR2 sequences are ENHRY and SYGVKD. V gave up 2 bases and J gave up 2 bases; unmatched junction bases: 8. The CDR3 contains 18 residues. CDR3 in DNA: TGTGCCATCAGTGAGAGGGCAGTAGCGGGGGGGACCTACAATGAGCAGTTCTTC. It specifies CAISERAVAGGTYNEQFF.

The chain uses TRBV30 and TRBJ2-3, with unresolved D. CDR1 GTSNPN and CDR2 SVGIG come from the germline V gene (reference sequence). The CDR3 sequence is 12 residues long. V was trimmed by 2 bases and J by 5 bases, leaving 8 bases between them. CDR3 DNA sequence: TGTGCCTGGAGTTTCGGCGGAGATACGCAGTATTTT. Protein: CAWSFGGDTQYF.

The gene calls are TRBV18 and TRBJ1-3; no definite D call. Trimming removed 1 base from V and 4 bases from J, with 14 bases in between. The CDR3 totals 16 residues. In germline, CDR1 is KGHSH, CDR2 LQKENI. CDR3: CASSPQPTFGGNTIYF. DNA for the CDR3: TGTGCCAGCTCACCACAGCCTACCTTCGGCGGAAACACCATATATTTT. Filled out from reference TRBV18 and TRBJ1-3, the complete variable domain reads NAGVMQNPRHLVRRRGQEARLRCSPMKGHSHVYWYRQLPEEGLKFMVYLQKENIIDESGMPKERFSAEFPKEGPSILRIQQVVRGDSAAYFCASSPQPTFGGNTIYFGEGSWLTVV.

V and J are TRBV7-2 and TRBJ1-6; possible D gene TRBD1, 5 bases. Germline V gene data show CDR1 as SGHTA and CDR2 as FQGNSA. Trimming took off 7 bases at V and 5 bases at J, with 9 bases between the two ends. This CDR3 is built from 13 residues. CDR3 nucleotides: TGTGCCAGCACTGGGGGGAATAATTCACCCCTCCACTTT. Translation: CASTGGNNSPLHF. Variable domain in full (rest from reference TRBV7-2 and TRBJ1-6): GAGVSQSPSNKVTEKGKDVELRCDPISGHTALYWYRQSLGQGLEFLIYFQGNSAPDKSGLPSDRFSAERTGGSVSTLTIQRTQQEDSAVYLCASTGGNNSPLHFGNGTRLTVT.

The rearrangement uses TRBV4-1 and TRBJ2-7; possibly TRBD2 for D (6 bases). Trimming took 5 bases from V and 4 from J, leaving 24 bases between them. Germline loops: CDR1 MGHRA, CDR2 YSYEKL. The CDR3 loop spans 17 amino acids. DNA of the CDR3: TGCGCCAGCAGCTTAACCTCCACGGAGGGAGGTTCATACGAGCAGTACTTC. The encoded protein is CASSLTSTEGGSYEQYF.

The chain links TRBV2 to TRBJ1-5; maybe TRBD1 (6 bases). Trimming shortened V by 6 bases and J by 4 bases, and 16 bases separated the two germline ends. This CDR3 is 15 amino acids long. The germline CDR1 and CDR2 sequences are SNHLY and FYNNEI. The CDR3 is CASSSNRDSNQPQHF. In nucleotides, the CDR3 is TGTGCCAGCAGCTCCAACAGGGACTCTAATCAGCCCCAGCATTTT.

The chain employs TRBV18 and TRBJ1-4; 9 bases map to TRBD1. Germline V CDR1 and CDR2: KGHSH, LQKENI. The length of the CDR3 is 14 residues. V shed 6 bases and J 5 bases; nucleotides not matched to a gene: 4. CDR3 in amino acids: CASSAGTGNEKLFF. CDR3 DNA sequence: TGTGCCAGCTCGGCCGGGACAGGGAATGAAAAACTGTTTTTT.

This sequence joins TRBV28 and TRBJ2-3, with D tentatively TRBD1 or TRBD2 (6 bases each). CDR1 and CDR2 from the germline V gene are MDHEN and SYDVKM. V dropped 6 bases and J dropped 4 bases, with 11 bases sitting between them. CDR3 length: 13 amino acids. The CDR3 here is CASRGGLSDTQYF. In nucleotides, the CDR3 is TGTGCCAGCAGAGGGGGGCTCTCAGATACGCAGTATTTT. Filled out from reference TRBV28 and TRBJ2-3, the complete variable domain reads DVKVTQSSRYLVKRTGEKVFLECVQDMDHENMFWYRQDPGLGLRLIYFSYDVKMKEKGDIPEGYSVSREKKERFSLILESASTNQTSMYLCASRGGLSDTQYFGPGTRLTVL.